A selection of T cell receptor beta chains follows, all from one sample in a study of shared clonotypes between healthy human individuals. Clones were sequenced by immunoSEQ multiplex PCR, and TCRdb holds only the in-frame ones, with some missing. Of about 2.1 million clones in the sample, approximately 92% were seen once. Sequences were obtained from naive CD8+ T cells from PBMCs. These receptors originate from a man younger than 30 in good health. Some clones in this sample may be carry-over from other donors' samples. Both conserved end residues are part of each CDR3.

TRBV27	TRBJ2-7	CASSLLAMAGAINEQYF
TRBV6-4	TRBJ2-7	CASSVSTSGRYEQYF
TRBV7-9	TRBJ2-7	CASSGYEQYF
TRBV4-3	TRBJ1-4	CASSQDRDSYEKLFF
TRBV27	TRBJ1-5	CASSLEGRSNQPQHF
TRBV30	TRBJ2-1	CAWSVRGSANEQFF
TRBV5-6	TRBJ2-5	CASSLRNGETQYF
TRBV19	TRBJ1-2	CASLPGYTF
TRBV5-4	TRBJ1-2	CASSGTDESNYGYTF
TRBV13	TRBJ2-7	CASSLGRNSYEQYF
TRBV29-1	TRBJ1-3	CSATLGGYSGNTIYF
TRBV29-1	TRBJ1-1	CSVEDPGTDNTEAFF
TRBV6-6	TRBJ2-2	CASSPTGGWTGELFF
TRBV19	TRBJ2-7	CASRDRDFDEQYF
TRBV7-9	TRBJ1-1	CASSLGGRGSFF
TRBV5-8	TRBJ1-2	CASSSSGEGDYGYTF
TRBV5-6	TRBJ2-7	CASSFLRDEQYF
TRBV10-3	TRBJ2-7	CAIRGPSSYEQYF
TRBV6-1	TRBJ2-7	CASSEQGQTYEQYF
TRBV9	TRBJ1-2	CASSGQSRRGGYTF
TRBV5-4	TRBJ2-1	CASARLTGGEQFF
TRBV7-8	TRBJ1-2	CASSSLQGPYGYTF
TRBV15	TRBJ2-5	CATSRGEGQETQYF
TRBV27	TRBJ1-2	CASSLSVGDRGHYGYTF
TRBV11-3	TRBJ2-1	CASSDRGLGNEQFF
TRBV7-3	TRBJ2-3	CASSLSLAGGVDTQYF
TRBV19	TRBJ2-2	CASSPLAITGELFF
TRBV28	TRBJ2-7	CASRASGGGYEQYF
TRBV20-1	TRBJ2-7	CSARAHEQYF
TRBV9	TRBJ2-3	CASSVGDTAPSDTQYF
TRBV9	TRBJ2-3	CASSAQGTDTQYF
TRBV11-2	TRBJ1-1	CASRRTEDTEAFF
TRBV12-1	TRBJ2-7	CASSFGPPTYEQYF
TRBV5-6	TRBJ1-1	CASSLETGFEAFF
TRBV20-1	TRBJ2-7	CSARRSYEQYF
TRBV27	TRBJ1-2	CASSLKGGYGYTF
TRBV6-5	TRBJ1-1	CASREGLNTEAFF
TRBV13	TRBJ2-2	CASSPNPGYGGELFF
TRBV28	TRBJ2-3	CASSSTGTGFDTQYF
TRBV28	TRBJ2-1	CASSLESTSGLYNEQFF
TRBV15	TRBJ2-7	CATSRTLGQSYEQYF
TRBV6-6	TRBJ2-3	CASSYPGIRTDTQYF
TRBV4-3	TRBJ2-4	CASSQRGGGKNIQYF
TRBV27	TRBJ1-5	CASSLKVYQPQHF
TRBV6-5	TRBJ2-3	CASSYSNEADTQYF
TRBV29-1	TRBJ2-2	CSGTTYANTGELFF
TRBV28	TRBJ2-3	CASSPPGRLSTDTQYF
TRBV9	TRBJ2-1	CASSDTGLGDEQFF
TRBV15	TRBJ1-5	CATSRGIGLNQPQHF
TRBV21-1	TRBJ1-1	CASSRIPRDTEAFF
TRBV7-6	TRBJ2-7	CASSKSGRAAYEQYF
TRBV5-5	TRBJ2-7	CASSLAGLSYEQYF
TRBV7-3	TRBJ2-2	CASSLRAGTPNTGELFF
TRBV15	TRBJ2-1	CATSRFSPGLQYNEQFF
TRBV27	TRBJ2-7	CASSVGATYEQYF
TRBV6-5	TRBJ2-7	CASSRDGSSYEQYF
TRBV28	TRBJ2-7	CASRSGTGAYEQYF
TRBV13	TRBJ2-3	CASSSKDRGGSDTQYF
TRBV14	TRBJ2-7	CASSQEAQGGYEQYF
TRBV19	TRBJ1-1	CASRPRDRYTEAFF